Many counts were recorded for the clone carrying this T cell receptor (beta chain). The target antigen is unknown. The sample is drawn from a study of T cells after yellow fever vaccination. Turning to the study itself: Preparation used SMART-Seq v4 Ultra Low Input for the low-cell-number fractions.

TCRdb processed the 5' RACE reads anew with MiXCR; each CDR3 protein has one entry. Here the sample spans 300,000 to 450,000 distinct CDR3 sequences, around 6.5% being singletons. Overall study findings and caveats: Peaking on day 5 versus 15, the secondary response was faster but weaker. Primary-vaccination clones mostly resurfaced post-booster (approximately 96% CD4, more than 85% CD8).

This receptor was identified in a man in his thirties or forties who received the YFV17D yellow fever vaccine. The sample was PBMCs, taken 5 days after the yellow fever booster vaccination.

CDR3 nucleotides: TGTGCCAGCGGGGACCTCTACGAGCAGTACTTC. Its translation: CASGDLYEQYF. The chain joins TRBV9 to TRBJ2-7; D may be TRBD1 or TRBD2 (5 bases each). The CDR3 loop spans 11 amino acids. V lost 7 bases and J 3 bases, leaving 8 bases between the germline ends. Germline V gene sequence: CDR1 SGDLS, CDR2 YYNGEE.